This TCR beta chain derives from a study of CD8 T cells in ankylosing spondylitis. Remarks on this clonotype: Its antigen is unknown.

Study observations and caveats: Seemingly characteristic of ankylosing spondylitis blood was a TCR beta motif consisting of about 8 highly homologous variants. Earlier literature documents some of the motif variants in reactive arthritis synovial fluid and blood. In ankylosing spondylitis patients, matched synovial fluid reportedly showed significant enrichment of disease-linked clones.

TCRdb used MiXCR to reprocess the 5' RACE reads, holding one entry per CDR3 protein. The repertoire has around 770,000 distinct CDR3 sequences, 15% to 20% of them found once; the top ten carry over 15%. V lost 4 bases to trimming and J lost 0 bases, with 17 bases between them. The CDR3 extends over 17 amino acids. The germline V gene encodes CDR1 SGHRS and CDR2 YFSETQ. The sequence derives from a male donor with ankylosing spondylitis. The V gene is TRBV5-1, the J gene TRBJ2-1, with D possibly TRBD2 on 5 matching bases. The sequenced sample consisted of blood, either unsorted or a sorted T cell fraction (not recorded which). CDR3 in DNA: TGCGCCAGCAGCGCATCCGTGGGGAGAAGCTCCTACAATGAGCAGTTCTTC. The encoded protein is CASSASVGRSSYNEQFF.